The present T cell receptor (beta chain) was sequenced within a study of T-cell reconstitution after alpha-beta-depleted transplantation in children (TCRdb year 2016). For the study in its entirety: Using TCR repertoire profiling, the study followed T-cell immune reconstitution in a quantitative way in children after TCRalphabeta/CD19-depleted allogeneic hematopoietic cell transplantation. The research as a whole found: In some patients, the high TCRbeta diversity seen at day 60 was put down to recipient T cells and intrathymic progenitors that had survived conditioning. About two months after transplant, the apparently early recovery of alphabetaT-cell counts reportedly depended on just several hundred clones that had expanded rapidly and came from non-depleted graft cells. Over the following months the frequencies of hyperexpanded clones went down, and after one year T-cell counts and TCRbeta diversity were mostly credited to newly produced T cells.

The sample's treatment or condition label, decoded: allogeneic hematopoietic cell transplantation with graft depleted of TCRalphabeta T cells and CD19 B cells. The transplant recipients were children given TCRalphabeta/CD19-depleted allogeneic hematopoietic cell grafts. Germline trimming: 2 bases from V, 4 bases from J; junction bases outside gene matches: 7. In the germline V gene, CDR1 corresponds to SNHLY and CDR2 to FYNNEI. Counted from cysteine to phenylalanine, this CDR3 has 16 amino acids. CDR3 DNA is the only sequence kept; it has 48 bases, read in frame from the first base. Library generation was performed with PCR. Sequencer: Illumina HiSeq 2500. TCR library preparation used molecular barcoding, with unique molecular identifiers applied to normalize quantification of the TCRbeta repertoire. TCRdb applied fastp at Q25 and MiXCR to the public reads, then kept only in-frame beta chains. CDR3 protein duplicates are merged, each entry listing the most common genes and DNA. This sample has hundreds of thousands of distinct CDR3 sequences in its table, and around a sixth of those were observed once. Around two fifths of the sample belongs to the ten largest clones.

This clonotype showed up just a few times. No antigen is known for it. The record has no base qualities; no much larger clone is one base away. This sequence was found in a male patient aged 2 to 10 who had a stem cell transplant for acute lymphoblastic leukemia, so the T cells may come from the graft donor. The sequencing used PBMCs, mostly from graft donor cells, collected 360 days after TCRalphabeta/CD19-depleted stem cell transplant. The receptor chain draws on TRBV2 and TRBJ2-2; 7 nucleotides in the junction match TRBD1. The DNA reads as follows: TGTGCCAGCAGTGAACCTAGGGGGCGCGGCACCGGGGAGCTGTTTTTT. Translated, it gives CASSEPRGRGTGELFF.